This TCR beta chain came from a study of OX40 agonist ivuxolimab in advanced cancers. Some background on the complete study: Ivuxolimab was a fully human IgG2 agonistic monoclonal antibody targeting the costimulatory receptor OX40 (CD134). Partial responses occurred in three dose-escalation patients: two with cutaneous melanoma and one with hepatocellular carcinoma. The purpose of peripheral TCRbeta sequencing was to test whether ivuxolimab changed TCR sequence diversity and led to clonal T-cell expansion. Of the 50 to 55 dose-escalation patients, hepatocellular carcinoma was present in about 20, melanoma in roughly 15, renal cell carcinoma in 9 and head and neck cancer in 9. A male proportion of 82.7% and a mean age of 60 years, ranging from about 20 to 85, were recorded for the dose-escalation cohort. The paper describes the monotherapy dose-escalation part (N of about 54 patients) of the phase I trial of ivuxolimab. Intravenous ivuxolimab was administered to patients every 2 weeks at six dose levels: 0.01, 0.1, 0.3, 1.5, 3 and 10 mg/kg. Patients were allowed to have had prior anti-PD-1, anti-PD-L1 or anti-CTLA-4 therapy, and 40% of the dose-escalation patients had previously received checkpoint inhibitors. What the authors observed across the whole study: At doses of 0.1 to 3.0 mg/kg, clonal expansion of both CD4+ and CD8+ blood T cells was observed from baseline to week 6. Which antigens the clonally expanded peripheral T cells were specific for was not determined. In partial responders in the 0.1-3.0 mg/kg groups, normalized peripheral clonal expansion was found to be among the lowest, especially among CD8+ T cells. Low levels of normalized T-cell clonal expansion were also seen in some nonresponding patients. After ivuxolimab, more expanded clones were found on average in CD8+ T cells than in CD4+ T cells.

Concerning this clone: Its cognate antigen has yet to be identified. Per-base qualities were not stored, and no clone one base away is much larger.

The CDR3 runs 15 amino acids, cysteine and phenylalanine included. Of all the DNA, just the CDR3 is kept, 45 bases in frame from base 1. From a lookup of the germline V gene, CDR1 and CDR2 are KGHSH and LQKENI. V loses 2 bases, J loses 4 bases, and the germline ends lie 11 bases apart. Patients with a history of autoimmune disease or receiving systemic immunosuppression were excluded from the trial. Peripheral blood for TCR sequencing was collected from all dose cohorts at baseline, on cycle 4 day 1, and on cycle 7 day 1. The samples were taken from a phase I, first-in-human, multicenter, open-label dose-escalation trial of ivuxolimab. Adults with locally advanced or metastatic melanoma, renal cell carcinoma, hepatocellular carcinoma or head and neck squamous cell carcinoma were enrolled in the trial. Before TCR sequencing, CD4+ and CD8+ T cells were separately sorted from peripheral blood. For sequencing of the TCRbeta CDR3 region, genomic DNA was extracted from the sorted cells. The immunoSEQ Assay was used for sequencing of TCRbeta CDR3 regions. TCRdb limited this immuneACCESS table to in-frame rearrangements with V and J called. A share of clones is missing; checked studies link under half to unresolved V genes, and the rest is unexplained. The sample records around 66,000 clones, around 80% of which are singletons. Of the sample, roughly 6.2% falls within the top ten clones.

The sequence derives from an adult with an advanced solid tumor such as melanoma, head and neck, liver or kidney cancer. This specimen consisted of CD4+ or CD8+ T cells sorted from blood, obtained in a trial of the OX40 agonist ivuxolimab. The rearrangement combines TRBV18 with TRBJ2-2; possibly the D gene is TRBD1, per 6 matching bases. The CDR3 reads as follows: CASSPGGQPTGELFF. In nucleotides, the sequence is TGTGCCAGCTCACCAGGAGGACAGCCCACCGGGGAGCTGTTTTTT.